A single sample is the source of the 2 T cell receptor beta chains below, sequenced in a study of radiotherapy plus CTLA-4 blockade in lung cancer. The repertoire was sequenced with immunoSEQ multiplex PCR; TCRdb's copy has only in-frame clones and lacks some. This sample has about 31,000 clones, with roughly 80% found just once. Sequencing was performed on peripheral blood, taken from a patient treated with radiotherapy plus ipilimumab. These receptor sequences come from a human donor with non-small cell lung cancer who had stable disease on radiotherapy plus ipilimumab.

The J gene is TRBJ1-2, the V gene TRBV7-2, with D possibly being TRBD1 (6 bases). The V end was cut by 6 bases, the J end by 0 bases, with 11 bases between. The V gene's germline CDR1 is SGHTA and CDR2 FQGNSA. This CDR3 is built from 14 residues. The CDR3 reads CASRRGGANYGYTF. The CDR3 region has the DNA TGTGCCAGCAGAAGGGGGGGTGCTAACTATGGCTACACCTTC.

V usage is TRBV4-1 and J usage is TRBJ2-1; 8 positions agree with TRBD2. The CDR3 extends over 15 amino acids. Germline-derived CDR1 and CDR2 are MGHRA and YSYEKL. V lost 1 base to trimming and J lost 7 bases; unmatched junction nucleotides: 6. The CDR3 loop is CASSQGSGGRNEQFF. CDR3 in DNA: TGCGCCAGCAGCCAAGGCTCGGGGGGGCGGAATGAGCAGTTCTTC.